This record concerns one T cell receptor beta chain sequence. In the authors' workflow: Quantification of nucleated cells was approximated via reference gene primer amplification. Sequencing was performed with immunoSEQ multiplex PCR; in TCRdb, only in-frame clones are kept and a portion is missing. That table furnishes V, J and clone size, whereas the DNA furnished D and trimming. The sample has under 150,000 clones; 85% to 90% are singletons. This sample was taken from a study of blood T cell repertoires in COVID-19. Study in general: Researchers got acute and convalescent COVID-19 samples from the United States, Italy and Spain. In each case, the material was cDNA or gDNA derived from T cells, B-cell-depleted T cells, or PBMCs.

The length of the CDR3 is 20 residues. V lost 1 base and J lost 5; bases outside the gene matches: 18. Germline V gene lookup returns CDR1 LGHNA and CDR2 YNFKEQ. Seattle's enrolled individuals joined amid active infection and were then monitored longitudinally. The sample consisted of peripheral blood. This clonotype was obtained from a woman aged 60-75 years with COVID-19, enrolled during active disease. This chain uses TRBV4-2 with TRBJ2-5; 11 bases map to TRBD2. The CDR3 here is CASSQAAVQGLAGGPETQYF. The DNA for the CDR3 is TGTGCCAGCAGCCAAGCAGCGGTACAGGGGCTAGCGGGGGGCCCGGAGACCCAGTACTTC.